The 4 T cell receptor beta chains in this list originate from one sample, sequenced in a study of T cell repertoires in cytomegalovirus infection. MiXCR was run by TCRdb on the reads, yielding one entry per CDR3 protein. The sample consists of about 24,000 distinct CDR3 sequences, approximately 24% of them appearing once. These receptors are not linked to any known antigen. Sequences were derived from CD8+ T cells from cultured PBMCs, sampled from culture after CMV antigen stimulation. The receptors derive from a human donor in good health (CMV status not recorded). Some clones in this sample may be carry-over from other donors' samples.

The V gene is TRBV7-9, the J gene TRBJ2-5, with TRBD1 matching over 9 bases. Trimming removed 3 bases from V and 5 bases from J; junction bases left unmatched: 1. The germline V gene has CDR1 SEHNR and CDR2 FQNEAQ (reference sequence). The CDR3 length is 13 residues. CDR3 loop: CASSFGTGETQYF. The CDR3 DNA reads TGTGCCAGCAGCTTCGGGACAGGGGAGACCCAGTACTTC.

This clonotype was seen at least ten times. The chain uses TRBV7-2 and TRBJ1-2; D unresolved. This CDR3 has 12 residues. Germline V gene data show CDR1 as SGHTA and CDR2 as FQGNSA. The V end was cut by 5 bases, the J end by 6 bases, with 10 bases between. CDR3 region: CASSLDLDGYTF. The CDR3 DNA is TGTGCCAGCAGCCTAGATCTGGATGGCTACACCTTC.

V is TRBV5-1 and J is TRBJ2-7; 9 bases are a match to TRBD2. There are 16 residues in the CDR3. CDR1 and CDR2 from the germline V gene are SGHRS and YFSETQ. The J segment lost 4 bases and the V segment lost 4 bases, leaving 12 bases of the junction unmatched. The CDR3 DNA reads as TGCGCCAGCAGCGCGGGGGCTCTAGCGGGGACTTACGAGCAGTACTTC. Translation: CASSAGALAGTYEQYF.

This clonotype was detected ten times or more. This CDR3 is CASSLRQAAYNEQFF. The CDR3 DNA follows: TGTGCCAGCAGCTTACGACAGGCAGCCTACAATGAGCAGTTCTTC. V and J are TRBV7-2 and TRBJ2-1; D perhaps matches TRBD1 (6 bases). This CDR3 contains 15 residues. The V end was cut by 2 bases, the J end by 2 bases, with 10 bases between. Germline V lookup: CDR1 SGHTA, CDR2 FQGNSA.